A single sample gave rise to the 21 T cell receptor beta chains below, sequenced in a study of response to subunit inactivated influenza vaccine. TCRdb reprocessed the RT-PCR reads via MiXCR and lists one record per CDR3 protein. This sample yields 540,000 or so distinct CDR3 sequences, of which approximately 13% are seen a single time; less than 15% belongs to the top ten. The sequences come from PBMCs from blood, collected 35 to 45 days after vaccination. The source is a man over 45 who received an inactivated influenza vaccine.

This clonotype was found a few times. This sequence joins TRBV12-3 or TRBV12-4 and TRBJ2-7; 10 bases fit TRBD1. Trimming cost V 6 bases and J 2 bases; bases outside gene matches: 7. The CDR3 extends over 15 amino acids. Written as DNA, the CDR3 is TGTGCCAGCAGGGGTTGGGGACAGGGGACCTACGAGCAGTACTTC. Protein product: CASRGWGQGTYEQYF.

In its sample, this clonotype was seen a few times. The rearrangement links TRBV29-1 to TRBJ2-7; the match to TRBD2 covers 11 bases. The CDR3 consists of 15 residues. After removal of 2 bases from V and 4 bases from J, the junction contained 7 bases not matched to a gene. Germline V gene sequence: CDR1 SQVTM, CDR2 ANQGSEA. The CDR3 reads CSVERSGRAGYEQYF. CDR3 DNA: TGCAGCGTTGAACGTAGCGGGAGGGCCGGGTACGAGCAGTACTTC.

This clonotype was seen a handful of times. This chain uses TRBV5-1 with TRBJ2-3; tentatively, D is TRBD2 (6 bases). The V gene lost 4 bases and the J gene lost 4 bases, with 13 bases spanning the gap. Germline loops: CDR1 SGHRS, CDR2 YFSETQ. The length of the CDR3 is 14 residues. The CDR3 loop is CASSGVGTADTQYF. In nucleotides, the CDR3 is TGCGCCAGCAGCGGGGTCGGGACTGCAGATACGCAGTATTTT.

This clonotype showed up just a few times. This sequence joins TRBV5-6 and TRBJ2-5, with 8 nucleotides matching TRBD1. Losses at the gene ends were 4 bases for V and 6 bases for J; bases not matched to a gene: 14. The CDR3 spans 16 residues. From germline, CDR1 is SGHDT and CDR2 YYEEEE. CDR3 sequence (DNA): TGTGCCAGCAGCCGAGACAGGGGAGGCCCTGGAAAGACCCAGTACTTC. It encodes CASSRDRGGPGKTQYF.

This chain joins TRBV6-2 or TRBV6-3 and TRBJ2-3; 9 bases map to TRBD2. Germline V CDR1 and CDR2: MNHEY, SVGEGT. This CDR3 is 16 amino acids long. Trimming took 2 bases from V and 6 from J; bases not matched to a gene: 9. CDR3 bases: TGTGCCAGCAGTTACGAATTTAGCGGGGGACTTGATACGCAGTATTTT. It encodes CASSYEFSGGLDTQYF.

This chain connects TRBV12-3 or TRBV12-4 to TRBJ2-2, with 11 positions matching TRBD1. J was trimmed by 4 bases and V by 3 bases; bases with no gene match: 7. This CDR3 contains 17 residues. This CDR3 is CASSFGPDRGRTGELFF. CDR3 DNA sequence: TGTGCCAGCAGTTTCGGACCGGACAGGGGGCGCACCGGGGAGCTGTTTTTT.

This clonotype was seen more than once but under ten times. This sequence joins TRBV20-1 and TRBJ2-1; 7 bases agree with TRBD2. In germline, CDR1 is DFQATT, CDR2 SNEGSKA (reference sequence). Germline trimming cut 7 bases from V and 0 bases from J; bases unmatched to any gene: 6. The CDR3 is 14 residues long. The CDR3 DNA sequence: TGCAGTGTCAGCGGGGCGCACTCCTACAATGAGCAGTTCTTC. Its translation: CSVSGAHSYNEQFF.

The rearrangement links TRBV7-2 to TRBJ1-5; the D gene is possibly TRBD1 (6 bases). The CDR3 has 16 amino acids. V lost 1 base and J lost 3, with 13 bases in between. Germline values: CDR1 SGHTA, CDR2 FQGNSA. The CDR3 region has the DNA TGTGCCAGCAGCTTAGTGGGGGGACAAAACAATCAGCCCCAGCATTTT. Encoded protein: CASSLVGGQNNQPQHF.

This clonotype was detected many times. The J gene is TRBJ2-1, the V gene TRBV7-9, with D possibly TRBD2 on 6 matching bases. Per germline, CDR1 SEHNR and CDR2 FQNEAQ (reference sequence). CDR3 length: 16 amino acids. The V and J ends lost 5 bases and 4 bases respectively, with 18 bases between them. The DNA of the CDR3 is TGTGCCAGCAGCCCACCCGGGACTCCCGTTTACAATGAGCAGTTCTTC. Translating it yields CASSPPGTPVYNEQFF.

The chain combines TRBV21-1 with TRBJ2-7; the table's D call of TRBD2 was not tested on the DNA. TRBV21-1 corresponds to a pseudogene. This CDR3 is 16 amino acids long. CDR3 coding DNA: TGTGCCAGCAGCAAAGGTAGCGGGGGGAACTCCTACGAGCAGTACTTC. Its translation is CASSKGSGGNSYEQYF.

This clonotype has just a few counts. The chain has TRBV5-1 and TRBJ2-1; D is unresolved. Germline values: CDR1 SGHRS, CDR2 YFSETQ. V gave up 0 bases and J gave up 7 bases, with 11 bases separating them. CDR3 size: 14 residues. The CDR3 region is CASSLAELVNEQFF. The CDR3 region has the DNA TGCGCCAGCAGCTTGGCTGAACTTGTGAATGAGCAGTTCTTC.

This clonotype was seen repeatedly, ten times or more. The CDR3: CASSYRTEAFF. In DNA, the CDR3 is TGTGCCAGCAGTTATCGGACTGAAGCTTTCTTT. The chain couples TRBV12-3 or TRBV12-4 to TRBJ1-1; D call uncertain. The CDR3 runs 11 residues. V dropped 4 bases and J dropped 5 bases, with 5 bases sitting between them.

The chain has TRBV3-1 and TRBJ2-1, with D perhaps given as TRBD1 or TRBD2 (5 bases each). Trimming removed 1 base at V and 5 bases at J, with 15 bases between. The CDR3 runs 16 residues. CDR1 is LGHDT and CDR2 is YNNKEL in the germline V gene (reference sequence). In DNA form, the CDR3 reads TGTGCCAGCAGCCAAGGACCGGGGCGCCTAAACAATGAGCAGTTCTTC. Translated, it gives CASSQGPGRLNNEQFF.

The table lists this clonotype with many counts. The V gene is TRBV7-2, the J gene TRBJ2-3; no definite D call. Trimming took off 1 base at V and 2 bases at J, with 7 bases between the two ends. The CDR3 is made up of 14 amino acids. Germline CDR1 reads SGHTA; CDR2 reads FQGNSA. CDR3 protein: CASSLGPLTDTQYF. In nucleotides, the CDR3 is TGTGCCAGCAGCTTAGGACCTCTCACAGATACGCAGTATTTT.

This clonotype was detected ten times or more. The CDR3 region has the DNA TGTGCCAGCAGCTCCAAGCCTCTCTCCTACACTGAAGCTTTCTTT. It encodes CASSSKPLSYTEAFF. The chain joins TRBV7-9 to TRBJ1-1; D uncertain. Trimming left V 4 bases short and J 3 bases short, with 15 bases between. Germline assignment: CDR1 SEHNR and CDR2 FQNEAQ (reference sequence). This CDR3 spans 15 amino acids.

This sequence joins TRBV6-5 and TRBJ2-7, with TRBD1 as a possible D gene (6 bases). The V and J ends lost 4 bases and 3 bases respectively, with 25 bases between them. CDR1 and CDR2 from the germline V gene are MNHEY and SVGAGI. The CDR3 length is 18 residues. Here the CDR3 DNA reads TGTGCCAGCAGTTTCCTACAGCGTGCGACAGGCTCAGGCTACGAGCAGTACTTC. Protein: CASSFLQRATGSGYEQYF.

This clonotype turned up a few times. The chain recombines TRBV11-1 with TRBJ2-2; 11 bases are a match to TRBD2. The V gene end was trimmed by 5 bases and the J gene end by 4 bases; junction bases not matched to a gene: 18. Germline loops: CDR1 SGHAT, CDR2 FQDESV (reference sequence). CDR3 length equals 20 residues. The CDR3 region is CASSAPTPAKLAGGTGELFF. DNA for the CDR3: TGTGCCAGCAGCGCCCCAACGCCTGCCAAGCTAGCGGGAGGCACCGGGGAGCTGTTTTTT.

J is TRBJ2-3 and V is TRBV7-3, with TRBD1 identical over 9 bases. The CDR3 covers 14 residues. Germline-derived CDR1 and CDR2 are SGHTA and FQGTGA. V shed 5 bases and J 4 bases; nucleotides not matched to a gene: 4. The CDR3 DNA reads as TGTGCCAGCAGCAAGACAGGGGGAGCAGATACGCAGTATTTT. Residues: CASSKTGGADTQYF.

The gene calls are TRBV12-3 or TRBV12-4 and TRBJ2-3; perhaps TRBD1 as D (7 bases). CDR3 length: 15 amino acids. V was trimmed by 3 bases and J by 1 base, leaving 11 bases between them. The chain's CDR3 is CASSFFRGGTDTQYF. CDR3 nucleotides: TGTGCCAGCAGTTTTTTCAGGGGGGGCACAGATACGCAGTATTTT.

This clonotype has a handful of counts. The chain links TRBV29-1 to TRBJ1-3; 8 positions agree with TRBD1. Germline lookup yields CDR1 SQVTM and CDR2 ANQGSEA. With V trimmed by 4 bases and J by 3 bases, 8 bases remained unmatched. The CDR3 extends over 15 amino acids. The chain's CDR3 is CSVVTQGASGNTIYF. Written as DNA, the CDR3 is TGCAGCGTTGTAACCCAGGGGGCAAGTGGAAACACCATATATTTT.

This chain links TRBV5-2 with TRBJ2-1; the table's D gene call, TRBD1, was not cross checked with the DNA. TRBV5-2 counts as a pseudogene. This CDR3 region has 14 residues. The CDR3 DNA follows: TGTGCCAGCAACTTAGGGGACAGGGTGTATGAGCAGTTCTTC. Its protein is CASNLGDRVYEQFF.